The clone carrying this T cell receptor beta chain came up a few times. Its specificity is unknown. The CDR3 runs to 12 residues. The germline V gene encodes CDR1 LNHDA and CDR2 SQIVND (reference sequence). Trimming cost V 5 bases and J 4 bases, with 8 bases left between them. Donors were nominally healthy when sampled, though unrecorded immune exposures were likely. The PCR ran on 60 Vbeta and 13 Jbeta primers. Assay used: immunoSEQ multiplex PCR; TCRdb lists only in-frame clones, some missing. The sample consists of some 200,000 clones, 70% of them appearing once. The record originates from a study of cytomegalovirus exposure and HLA in healthy donors. Study findings and constraints: Apparent HLA restriction characterized most CMV-associated TCR beta chains in a later analysis. For TCR beta chains, V- and J-gene trimming was later linked to a missense DCLRE1C variant.

V usage is TRBV19 and J usage is TRBJ1-1; D is unclear. The TCR comes from a middle-aged man in good health and CMV-seropositive. Sequencing was performed on PBMCs. The CDR3 loop is CASSVGVTEAFF. The CDR3, as DNA: TGTGCCAGTAGTGTCGGGGTCACTGAAGCTTTCTTT.